This T cell receptor beta chain was found in a study of blood T cells in healthy people across ages (dated by TCRdb to between 2014 and 2017). Turning to the overall study: In model experiments, template switching captured roughly one uniquely barcoded TCR beta cDNA molecule for every two T cells. Using deep sequencing normalized with unique cDNA molecular identifiers, the study measured how TCR beta repertoire diversity changes with age. The donors were split into four age groups: young (average 16 years), middle-aged (roughly 40), aged (over 55) and long-lived (over 75). To avoid experimental bias, donors of different ages were randomly spread across the sequencing lanes. The study analyzed two additional independent replicas of 1 million unique cDNA reads from the same blood draw for two donors, one aged 18 to 30 and one aged 80 or older. Overall study results and their limits: Compared with the aged group, the long-lived group had more naive CD4+ T cells, fewer expanded clones and increased TCR diversity, suggesting age selection. As age increased, observed TCR beta diversity per million T cells dropped in a roughly linear way, and a significant reduction was already evident by age around 41. Because donor CMV infection status was unknown, age-related changes in expanded clonotypes were potentially confounded. Total diversity estimates from one million sequenced T cells were considered lower bounds and underestimates. There was a strong correlation between observed TCR beta diversity and the percentage of naive T cells measured by flow cytometry. Because profiling used bulk unsorted PBMCs, naive and antigen-experienced compartments could not be compared conclusively.

Donors were under 40 systemically healthy Caucasian individuals from Russia aged roughly 6 to 90 years. Ten milliliters of peripheral blood were drawn from each donor into EDTA-treated Vacutainer tubes. PBMCs were isolated by Ficoll-Paque density-gradient centrifugation, with at least 7 million obtained per sample. Trizol reagent was used to extract total RNA from the PBMCs, yielding at least 5 micrograms per sample. The percentages of naive CD45RAhigh/CD27high T cells were determined by flow cytometry on a PBMC aliquot from every donor. The library was prepared using 5' RACE. TCRdb names Illumina HiSeq 2500 as the instrument used. The second PCR ran for about 6 to 12 cycles and used a J-beta primer mix along with a sample-barcoded 5' primer. A unique molecular identifier was introduced onto each TCR beta cDNA molecule by a template-switch 5' adaptor carrying 12 random nucleotides. Each sample yielded at least 2.5 million CDR3-containing paired-end reads. First-strand cDNA synthesis was performed from all RNA using the Mint cDNA synthesis kit, with priming by a TRBC-specific oligonucleotide. After uracil-DNA glycosylase treatment, a first 18-cycle PCR used universal primers M1SS and BC2_uni_R on all cDNA. The study's own analysis went as follows. Normalization of each sample was performed by random selection of 1 million high-quality reads, each carrying a distinct molecular identifier. Reads sharing molecular identifiers were discarded rather than binned into consensus sequences. MiTCR, set to a Q25 quality threshold and the strictest error-elimination algorithm, was used for CDR3 identification, clonotype clustering and error correction. Lower-bound total TCR beta diversity was estimated with a nonparametric unseen species model using Euler transformation. TCRdb handled the public reads itself, with Q25 trimming in fastp and clone calling in MiXCR, and kept productive beta chains. CDR3 protein sequences are deduplicated, and each keeps its most common genes and DNA. The V and J calls, along with clone size, are taken from TCRdb and not from the paper's own processing. The sample includes roughly 1.4 million distinct CDR3 sequences, with almost 60% observed a single time. The ten largest account for roughly 7% of the sample.

CDR1 and CDR2 are drawn from the germline V gene: MGHRA, YSYEKL. V drops 3 bases and J drops 6 bases, leaving 9 bases in between. The CDR3 measures 14 amino acids from cysteine to phenylalanine. Just CDR3 DNA is preserved here, 42 bases in frame from base 1. On this clonotype: Its antigen is currently not known. It has no much larger one-base neighbor in the sample; base qualities were not kept.

Sequencing was performed on blood. The rearrangement joined TRBV4-1 to TRBJ1-6, with an unclear D gene assignment. The TCR comes from a man between 18 and 35 years old in good health. The DNA sequence is as follows: TGCGCCAGCAGCCATGGGCAGAGTAATTCACCCCTCCACTTT. Its translation reads: CASSHGQSNSPLHF.